The 3 T cell receptor beta chains presented below share a single source sample, sequenced in a study of shared clonotypes between healthy human individuals. Data came from immunoSEQ multiplex PCR; TCRdb stores just in-frame clones and leaves some out. The sample lists 1,500,000 or so clones; 96% were seen once. The sequenced sample was naive CD4+ T cells sorted from blood. The subset was: CD45RA+ positively selected. These TCRs come from a man aged 25-45 years in good health.

The genes are TRBV6-1 and TRBJ1-2; D perhaps matches TRBD1 (5 bases). V was pared by 1 base and J by 4 bases, with 13 bases between. Looked up from germline, CDR1 is MNHNS and CDR2 is SASEGT. CDR3 size: 15 residues. CDR3: CASSEVATAPYGYTF. CDR3 DNA: TGTGCCAGCAGTGAAGTCGCGACAGCCCCCTATGGCTACACCTTC.

The V call is TRBV14, the J call TRBJ2-1; the D gene is possibly TRBD2 (6 bases). The CDR3 has 14 amino acids. Per the germline V gene, CDR1 is SGHDN and CDR2 is FVKESK. V was clipped by 3 bases and J by 6 bases, with 12 bases between them. CDR3 loop: CASSHRGLTNEQFF. The CDR3 nucleotides read TGTGCCAGCAGCCACAGAGGACTAACCAATGAGCAGTTCTTC.

V and J are TRBV9 and TRBJ2-7; 8 bases line up with TRBD1. The trim removed 0 bases at V and 5 bases at J, leaving 7 bases unmatched. The CDR3 consists of 15 residues. The germline CDR1 and CDR2 sequences are SGDLS and YYNGEE. CDR3 coding DNA: TGTGCCAGCAGCGTAGCAGCGGACAGGGTTCACGAGCAGTACTTC. Amino acids: CASSVAADRVHEQYF.